This section outlines one TCR beta chain sequence together with its context. The antigen remains undetermined. This entry comes from a study of cytomegalovirus exposure and HLA in healthy donors. Broader study findings: In a later analysis, DRB1 alleles had the most associated TCRs; HLA-C alleles the fewest.

Primers for the PCR totalled 60 Vbeta and 13 Jbeta. Sequencing used immunoSEQ multiplex PCR; TCRdb keeps in-frame clones, though not all of them. The table lists around 220,000 clones, 75% to 80% of them singletons. The ends were cut back, 2 bases at V and 0 bases at J, with 11 bases in the middle. The CDR3 is 14 residues long. Germline CDR1 is GTSNPN and CDR2 is SVGIG (reference sequence). The receptor was derived from a man aged 18 to 35 in good health and CMV-seronegative. The chain carries TRBV30 and TRBJ2-7; tentative D call: TRBD2 (5 bases). Sequencing was done on a sample of PBMCs. CDR3 sequence reads: CAWSLWRRSYEQYF. In nucleotides, the CDR3 is TGTGCCTGGAGTTTGTGGAGGCGCTCCTACGAGCAGTACTTC.